The clone carrying this TCR beta chain occurred many times. Every patient was untreated before thyroid surgery. The data were obtained in a study of metastatic and nonmetastatic thyroid tumors. TCRdb reprocessed the PCR reads via MiXCR. The data show 60,000 or so clones, just over 4% seen once. Deletions cut 6 bases from V and 11 bases from J, with 25 bases between. The germline V gene encodes CDR1 MDHEN and CDR2 SYDVKM. The CDR3 is 15 residues long. This chain uses TRBV28 with TRBJ1-1; D ambiguous. The source material was blood. This TCR derives from a female donor with papillary thyroid cancer or a benign thyroid nodule (not recorded which). Some clones in this sample may be carry-over from other donors' samples. In DNA, the CDR3 is TGTGCCAGCAGACTAGCGGGGAACCAAGGGAAAGGGGCTTTCTTT. Translating it yields CASRLAGNQGKGAFF.